The rows below give T cell receptor beta chains drawn from one sample of a study of vaccination effects on CD4 cells after COVID-19. Their antigens are not known. Method: immunoSEQ multiplex PCR; TCRdb's copy keeps in-frame clones and lacks some. In the table there are more than 20,000 clones, about 79% of which are singletons. The sample was CD4+ T cells from PBMCs cultured with SARS-CoV-2 spike peptides, taken after COVID-19 vaccination. These receptors all come from a human donor who received a COVID-19 vaccine. Some clones in this sample may be carry-over from other donors' samples. Both conserved end residues are part of each CDR3. D genes are given only for firm matches. Size tells how often a clone was seen (once, few, many) or the class of an expanded clone, and some rows leave it out.

d_gene,j_gene,v_gene,abundance,CDR3aa,CDR3nt
NA,TRBJ2-1,TRBV5-1,few,CASSLGGAQDNEQFF,TGCGCCAGCAGCTTGGGGGGGGCGCAGGACAATGAGCAGTTCTTC
NA,TRBJ1-5,TRBV27,NA,CASSTDRGSNQPQHF,TGTGCCAGCAGTACCGACAGAGGCAGCAATCAGCCCCAGCATTTT
NA,TRBJ1-2,TRBV5-1,NA,CASSLSSGNYGYTF,TGCGCCAGCAGCTTGTCTTCCGGGAACTATGGCTACACCTTC
TRBD1,TRBJ2-5,TRBV29-1,NA,CSVDSNRGRRQETQYF,TGCAGCGTTGACAGTAACAGGGGGCGGCGGCAAGAGACCCAGTACTTC
TRBD1,TRBJ1-6,TRBV7-2,once,CASSSRAVGGGLINSPLHF,TGTGCCAGCAGCTCCCGGGCGGTAGGGGGCGGCCTAATTAATTCACCCCTCCACTTT
NA,TRBJ1-4,TRBV20-1,NA,CSATYNEKLFF,TGCAGTGCGACTTATAATGAAAAACTGTTTTTT
NA,TRBJ1-1,TRBV19,once,CASSIEARLNTEAFF,TGTGCCAGTAGTATAGAGGCCAGGTTGAACACTGAAGCTTTCTTT
TRBD2,TRBJ2-5,TRBV5-1,NA,CASRSGGGDETQYF,TGCGCCAGCAGGAGTGGCGGGGGGGATGAGACCCAGTACTTC
NA,TRBJ2-2,TRBV4-2,NA,CASSQGPKLNTGELFF,TGTGCCAGCAGCCAAGGACCCAAACTGAACACCGGGGAGCTGTTTTTT
NA,TRBJ2-3,TRBV25-1,once,CASSELGRLSSTDTQYF,TGTGCCAGCAGTGAATTGGGACGGCTGTCTAGCACAGATACGCAGTATTTT
TRBD1,TRBJ1-1,TRBV5-1,NA,CASGAGGENTEAFF,TGCGCCAGCGGGGCAGGGGGCGAGAACACTGAAGCTTTCTTT
TRBD2,TRBJ2-5,TRBV5-1,NA,CASSSGLADLYQETQYF,TGCGCCAGCAGCTCGGGACTAGCGGACCTGTACCAAGAGACCCAGTACTTC
NA,TRBJ2-5,TRBV29-1,once,CSVVRGPQETQYF,TGCAGCGTAGTGCGGGGCCCGCAAGAGACCCAGTACTTC
NA,TRBJ2-5,TRBV5-1,NA,CASSLAEGGVETQYF,TGCGCCAGCAGCTTGGCGGAAGGGGGAGTTGAGACCCAGTACTTC
NA,TRBJ2-6,TRBV19,NA,CASSIDPPVGANVLTF,TGTGCCAGTAGTATAGACCCGCCAGTTGGGGCCAACGTCCTGACTTTC
NA,TRBJ1-2,TRBV27,NA,CASRSGGGYGYTF,TGTGCCAGCCGGTCTGGGGGCGGCTATGGCTACACCTTC
NA,TRBJ1-1,TRBV19,NA,CASSITWAGEAFF,TGTGCCAGTAGTATTACCTGGGCAGGCGAAGCTTTCTTT
NA,TRBJ1-5,TRBV4-1,NA,CASSQVGGNQPQHF,TGCGCCAGCAGCCAAGTAGGGGGCAATCAGCCCCAGCATTTT